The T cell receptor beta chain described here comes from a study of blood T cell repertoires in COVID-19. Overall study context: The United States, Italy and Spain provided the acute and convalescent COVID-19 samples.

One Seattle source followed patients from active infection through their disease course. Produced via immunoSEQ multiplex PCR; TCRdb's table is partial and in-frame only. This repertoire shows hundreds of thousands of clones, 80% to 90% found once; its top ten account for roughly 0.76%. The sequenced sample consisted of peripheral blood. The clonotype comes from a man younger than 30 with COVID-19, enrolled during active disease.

CDR3 residues: CASSPFTASSTDTQYF. The DNA for the CDR3 is TGTGCCAGCTCACCGTTTACAGCCTCTAGCACAGATACGCAGTATTTT. V usage is TRBV18 and J usage is TRBJ2-3; D call uncertain. The V end was cut by 3 bases, the J end by 0 bases, with 13 bases between. The CDR3 is 16 residues long. Germline CDR1 KGHSH, CDR2 LQKENI.